The 25 T cell receptor beta chains in this list originate from one sample, sequenced in a study of human T cells and chemical hapten exposure. The time point is: patch test 3, about 24 weeks after DPC sensitization. The treatment: therapeutic diphenylcyclopropenone sensitization with weekly scalp DPC. TCRdb reanalysed the RACE reads using MiXCR and keeps one entry per CDR3 protein. The sample contains about 92,000 distinct CDR3 sequences, roughly 11% of which appear only once. The specimen was whole blood, collected in connection with sensitization to the hapten diphenylcyclopropenone (DPC). These receptors were collected from a woman in her 30s with alopecia areata. Some clones in this sample may be carry-over from other donors' samples.

This chain links TRBV12-3 or TRBV12-4 with TRBJ1-3; tentatively, D is TRBD1 (5 bases). The length of the CDR3 is 15 residues. V was shortened by 7 bases and J by 0 bases, with 13 bases between the two germline ends. The CDR3 spells CASTWGLFSGNTIYF. The CDR3, as DNA: TGTGCCAGCACCTGGGGACTGTTCTCTGGAAACACCATATATTTT.

The sample holds many counts of this clonotype. The CDR3 region has the DNA TGTGCCAGCTCACCACCGAACGGGCCAGGACTGTTTTTT. Protein: CASSPPNGPGLFF. The rearrangement joins TRBV18 to TRBJ1-4, with D hard to call. V was shortened by 0 bases and J by 13 bases, with 12 bases between the two germline ends. This CDR3 comprises 13 residues. The germline CDR1 and CDR2 sequences are KGHSH and LQKENI.

This clonotype was seen a handful of times. V gene TRBV28 combines with J gene TRBJ1-1; D uncertain. This CDR3 comprises 12 residues. The V and J ends lost 10 bases and 8 bases respectively, with 17 bases between them. The germline gives CDR1 MDHEN, CDR2 SYDVKM. The CDR3 bases are TGTGCCACTATTCGGACGGATCGGGAAGCTTTCTTT. Translating gives CATIRTDREAFF.

The sample holds a few counts of this clonotype. The V and J genes are TRBV4-2 and TRBJ2-2; D remains ambiguous. This CDR3 region has 15 residues. Germline V lookup: CDR1 LGHNA, CDR2 YNFKEQ. V lost 1 base to trimming and J lost 4 bases, with 10 bases between them. CDR3 nucleotide sequence: TGTGCCAGCAGCCAAGTTATAGGTGCCACCGGGGAGCTGTTTTTT. Its protein product is CASSQVIGATGELFF.

This chain links TRBV28 with TRBJ2-5; TRBD2 aligns across 7 bases. CDR1 is MDHEN and CDR2 is SYDVKM in the germline V gene. Unmatched junction bases numbered 12, after V lost 4 bases and J lost 4 bases. CDR3 length equals 16 residues. The CDR3 DNA reads TGTGCCAGCAGTTCCTTCCCCCGACTAGCTCGAGAGACCCAGTACTTC. This codes for CASSSFPRLARETQYF.

The chain combines TRBV4-2 with TRBJ2-4, with TRBD2 matching 8 bases. The length of the CDR3 is 18 residues. From germline, CDR1 is LGHNA and CDR2 YNFKEQ. The V gene end was trimmed by 0 bases and the J gene end by 0 bases; junction bases not matched to a gene: 7. The CDR3 loop reads CASSQDRPSGLAKNIQYF. DNA for the CDR3: TGTGCCAGCAGCCAAGATCGGCCTAGCGGGCTAGCCAAAAACATTCAGTACTTC.

This clonotype was observed at least ten times. CDR3 sequence: CASSAWTGDYGYTF. Here the CDR3 DNA reads TGTGCCAGCAGCGCGTGGACAGGAGACTATGGCTACACCTTC. The chain couples TRBV2 to TRBJ1-2, with 7 bases lining up with TRBD1. CDR1 is SNHLY and CDR2 is FYNNEI in the germline V gene. The trim removed 6 bases at V and 3 bases at J, leaving 7 bases unmatched. The CDR3 has 14 amino acids.

As to this clonotype: Just one base apart from a much larger clone, this may be a read error. The chain recombines TRBV5-6 with TRBJ2-7; possibly TRBD2 for D (5 bases). Germline-derived CDR1 and CDR2 are SGHDT and YYEEEE. The CDR3 length is 11 residues. The CDR3 nucleotides are TGTACCAGCAGCAGAGGGTTCGAGCAGTACTTC. Protein: CTSSRGFEQYF.

This clonotype was seen at least ten times. The chain uses TRBV6-1 and TRBJ2-7; 7 nucleotides agree with TRBD1. V dropped 2 bases and J dropped 12; count of bases not matched to a gene: 4. Per germline, CDR1 MNHNS and CDR2 SASEGT. The CDR3 totals 11 residues. For the CDR3, the DNA is TGTGCCAGCAGTGAAACGTGGGACAGGTACTTC. Translating gives CASSETWDRYF.

There are many counts of this clonotype. CDR3: CASSPARWAVVPKNIQYF. The CDR3 region has the DNA TGTGCCAGCAGTCCTGCACGATGGGCTGTAGTACCCAAAAACATTCAGTACTTC. This sequence joins TRBV28 and TRBJ2-4; D unclear. The V gene's germline CDR1 is MDHEN and CDR2 SYDVKM. Between the trimmed V and J ends, which lost 5 bases and 2 bases, there was a span of 22 bases. The CDR3 is 18 amino acids.

This clonotype appeared a few times. This chain connects TRBV4-1 to TRBJ2-1; D is perhaps TRBD2 (6 bases). Trimming removed 0 bases at V and 0 bases at J, with 18 bases between. The CDR3 extends over 19 amino acids. The germline CDR1 and CDR2 sequences are MGHRA and YSYEKL. The CDR3 region is CASSQERAGMGASYNEQFF. The DNA of the CDR3 is TGCGCCAGCAGCCAAGAAAGGGCGGGGATGGGAGCCTCCTACAATGAGCAGTTCTTC.

This clonotype has a count of ten or more. V and J are TRBV10-3 and TRBJ2-3; 7 nucleotides line up with TRBD1. After removal of 8 bases from V and 0 bases from J, the junction contained 2 bases not matched to a gene. The CDR3 loop spans 13 amino acids. In germline, CDR1 is ENHRY, CDR2 SYGVKD. The CDR3, as DNA: TGTGCCATCCGGGACAGTAGCACAGATACGCAGTATTTT. This encodes CAIRDSSTDTQYF.

This clonotype has only a few counts. The genes are TRBV3-1 and TRBJ2-7, with TRBD2 identical over 10 bases. CDR1 is LGHDT and CDR2 is YNNKEL in the germline V gene (reference sequence). With V trimmed by 0 bases and J by 6 bases, 8 bases remained unmatched. The CDR3 totals 16 residues. The CDR3 loop reads CASSQDLSAGGGEQYF. CDR3 in DNA: TGTGCCAGCAGCCAAGATTTATCAGCGGGAGGGGGCGAGCAGTACTTC.

V and J are TRBV5-1 and TRBJ2-3; D perhaps matches TRBD2 (6 bases). The CDR3 totals 15 residues. Germline CDR1 is SGHRS and CDR2 is YFSETQ. V lost 0 bases and J lost 5, with 13 bases in between. The DNA of the CDR3 is TGCGCCAGCAGCTTGGATGCGGGGAAAAAAGATACGCAGTATTTT. Translated, it gives CASSLDAGKKDTQYF.

This clonotype has only a few counts. V and J are TRBV20-1 and TRBJ2-5; TRBD2 aligns across 12 bases. Germline V gene lookup returns CDR1 DFQATT and CDR2 SNEGSKA (reference sequence). There are 19 residues in the CDR3. With 3 bases clipped from V and 5 bases from J, the junction kept 19 bases outside the gene matches. The CDR3 DNA reads TGCAGTGCTAGTGGGATTGAAGGACTAGCGGGACCACGAGAGGAGACCCAGTACTTC. Protein product: CSASGIEGLAGPREETQYF.

In its sample, this clonotype was seen many times. This rearrangement joins TRBV29-1 to TRBJ1-1; D call uncertain. Germline values: CDR1 SQVTM, CDR2 ANQGSEA. Trimming removed 4 bases from V and 4 bases from J, with 4 bases in between. This CDR3 has 10 residues. The DNA for the CDR3 is TGCAGCGTTGCGTTCACTGAAGCTTTCTTT. Translating it yields CSVAFTEAFF.

This clonotype has just a few counts. The chain uses TRBV29-1 and TRBJ2-1; D not resolved. The germline CDR1 and CDR2 sequences are SQVTM and ANQGSEA. The V and J ends lost 4 bases and 6 bases respectively, with 13 bases between them. The CDR3 has 13 amino acids. CDR3: CSVADGPSNEQFF. The CDR3 DNA is TGCAGCGTTGCGGACGGGCCTAGCAATGAGCAGTTCTTC.

In this sample, this clonotype turned up a few times. CDR3 sequence reads: CASSPNAGAISGNTIYF. The CDR3 region has the DNA TGTGCCAGCTCACCAAACGCCGGAGCGATCTCTGGAAACACCATATATTTT. The V call is TRBV18, the J call TRBJ1-3; the D is unclear. Looked up from germline, CDR1 is KGHSH and CDR2 is LQKENI. Trimming removed 2 bases from V and 0 bases from J, with 14 bases in between. This CDR3 comprises 17 residues.

This clonotype was picked up a small number of times. This rearrangement joins TRBV7-2 to TRBJ1-1, with D unclear. The CDR3 runs to 15 residues. V shed 5 bases and J shed 2 bases, with 15 bases lying between them. Germline-derived CDR1 and CDR2 are SGHTA and FQGNSA. Written as DNA, the CDR3 is TGTGCCAGCAGCCCCGGGCGTACAGTAAACACTGAAGCTTTCTTT. It encodes CASSPGRTVNTEAFF.

This clonotype was seen a few times. The V call is TRBV6-5, the J call TRBJ1-1; 7 bases map to TRBD1. The V gene end was trimmed by 2 bases and the J gene end by 2 bases; junction bases not matched to a gene: 5. Germline CDR1 reads MNHEY; CDR2 reads SVGAGI. CDR3 length: 15 amino acids. The CDR3 spells CASSYRGTVNTEAFF. The CDR3 DNA follows: TGTGCCAGCAGTTACCGGGGGACAGTAAACACTGAAGCTTTCTTT.

This rearrangement joins TRBV18 to TRBJ2-3, with D possibly TRBD2 on 6 matching bases. Germline values: CDR1 KGHSH, CDR2 LQKENI. The CDR3 has 16 residues. V lost 0 bases to trimming and J lost 3 bases, with 13 bases between them. The CDR3, as DNA: TGTGCCAGCTCACCACCCATATACCGGGGGACAGATACGCAGTATTTT. Amino acid sequence: CASSPPIYRGTDTQYF.

Regarding this clonotype: It may be a read error: a sequence one base away is much more abundant. The J gene is TRBJ2-5, the V gene TRBV10-3; 8 bases are shared with TRBD2. CDR3 size: 13 residues. Germline V lookup: CDR1 ENHRY, CDR2 SYGVKD. CDR3 bases: TGTGCCATCAGGACTAGCGATCAAGAGTCCCAGTACTTC. Residues: CAIRTSDQESQYF.

This chain links TRBV7-6 with TRBJ2-1; D unresolved. This CDR3 is 12 amino acids long. CDR1 SGHVS and CDR2 FNYEAQ come from the germline V gene. V lost 2 bases and J lost 9, with 8 bases in between. The CDR3 DNA is TGTGCCAGCAGCTTATGGCACGGTGAGCAGTTCTTC. This codes for CASSLWHGEQFF.

This clonotype was picked up many times. The chain is built from TRBV5-4 and TRBJ2-7; no clear D. The germline V gene has CDR1 SGHNT and CDR2 YYREEE (reference sequence). Trimming left V 2 bases short and J 0 bases short, with 9 bases between. This CDR3 region has 14 residues. The CDR3 reads CASSFDQRSYEQYF. In nucleotides, the CDR3 is TGTGCCAGCAGCTTTGACCAACGCTCCTACGAGCAGTACTTC.

In its sample, this clonotype was seen many times. This sequence joins TRBV6-2 or TRBV6-3 and TRBJ2-1, with D maybe TRBD2 (6 bases). The CDR3 sequence is 15 residues long. Between the trimmed V and J ends, which lost 6 bases and 3 bases, there was a span of 15 bases. Germline values: CDR1 MNHEY, CDR2 SVGEGT. The CDR3 nucleotides are TGTGCCAGCAGCCGGGAAGCGGGTAGCTACAATGAGCAGTTCTTC. As protein: CASSREAGSYNEQFF.